The 9 T cell receptor beta chains listed next were all sequenced from one sample in a study of blood T cells in healthy people across ages. With a J-beta primer mix and a sample-barcoded 5' primer, a second PCR ran 7 to 11 cycles. TCRdb analysed the 5' RACE reads with MiXCR anew, one entry per CDR3 protein. The data show 540,000 or so distinct CDR3 sequences, approximately 25% seen once. The sample was blood. The receptor source for this set is a woman between 65 and 79 years old in good health.

The rearrangement joins TRBV4-2 to TRBJ1-3; D is uncertain. The CDR3 runs to 13 residues. The V gene lost 0 bases and the J gene lost 4 bases, with 4 bases spanning the gap. The germline gives CDR1 LGHNA, CDR2 YNFKEQ. As DNA, the CDR3 is TGTGCCAGCAGCCAAGAGTCGGGAAACACCATATATTTT. This codes for CASSQESGNTIYF.

As regards this clonotype: An end of the junction does not agree with germline; a read error may underlie this. The rearrangement uses TRBV4-3 and TRBJ1-2; unclear D gene. The CDR3 is 13 amino acids. CDR1 is LGHNA and CDR2 is YSLEER in the germline V gene. CDR3 coding DNA: TGCGCCAGCGGCCAAAACGGAGGGTTTGGCTACACCTTC. Protein: CASGQNGGFGYTF.

This clonotype occurred once. V usage is TRBV7-2 and J usage is TRBJ2-1, with TRBD2 matching 16 bases. In germline, CDR1 is SGHTA, CDR2 FQGNSA. The CDR3 is 16 amino acids. With 5 bases clipped from V and 8 bases from J, the junction kept 6 bases outside the gene matches. The CDR3 is CASSLGLAGGQDEQFF. DNA of the CDR3: TGTGCCAGCAGCCTGGGACTAGCGGGGGGGCAAGATGAGCAGTTCTTC. Drawing the rest from reference TRBV7-2 and TRBJ2-1, the complete variable domain is GAGVSQSPSNKVTEKGKDVELRCDPISGHTALYWYRQSLGQGLEFLIYFQGNSAPDKSGLPSDRFSAERTGGSVSTLTIQRTQQEDSAVYLCASSLGLAGGQDEQFFGPGTRLTVL.

V gene TRBV4-3 combines with J gene TRBJ2-2; D ambiguous. Trimming pared 0 bases from V and 2 bases from J, leaving 7 bases between. This CDR3 is 15 amino acids long. In germline, CDR1 is LGHNA, CDR2 YSLEER. Here the CDR3 reads CASSQEQTNTGELFF. DNA of the CDR3: TGCGCCAGCAGCCAAGAACAGACTAACACCGGGGAGCTGTTTTTT.

In this sample, this clonotype turned up a few times. V is TRBV7-2 and J is TRBJ2-6; D is ambiguous. The CDR3 contains 16 residues. In germline, CDR1 is SGHTA, CDR2 FQGNSA. The V gene lost 4 bases and the J gene lost 0 bases, with 10 bases spanning the gap. The CDR3 nucleotides read TGTGCCAGCAGCTCCCATATTAGCTCTGGGGCCAACGTCCTGACTTTC. It yields the protein CASSSHISSGANVLTF.

The chain joins TRBV7-9 to TRBJ1-2; 7 nucleotides match TRBD1. The V gene end was trimmed by 1 base and the J gene end by 4 bases; junction bases not matched to a gene: 3. The CDR3 has 14 residues. Germline CDR1 is SEHNR and CDR2 is FQNEAQ (reference sequence). This CDR3 reads CASSLGQGGYGYTF. The CDR3 DNA sequence: TGTGCCAGCAGCTTAGGACAGGGTGGCTATGGCTACACCTTC.

The chain has TRBV6-1 and TRBJ1-6; weak D call: TRBD1 (6 bases). This CDR3 has 16 amino acids. Germline CDR1 MNHNS, CDR2 SASEGT. The V end was cut by 9 bases, the J end by 6 bases, with 21 bases between. CDR3 sequence: CASRTGGGAGNSPLHF. In DNA, the CDR3 is TGTGCCAGTAGAACAGGTGGGGGCGCAGGTAATTCACCCCTCCACTTT.

J is TRBJ2-1 and V is TRBV3-1; D not resolved. Judging by the DNA end, TRBJ2-7 fits better; the J call may be wrong. Germline CDR1 reads LGHDT; CDR2 reads YNNKEL (reference sequence). The CDR3 totals 15 residues. CDR3 nucleotides: TGTGCCAGCAGCCAAGTGGAACACAGCTCCTACGAGCAGTACTTC. It is translated as CASSQVEHSSYEQYF.

The chain links TRBV29-1 to TRBJ2-3; D is unclear. CDR3 size: 16 residues. V was trimmed by 1 base and J by 2 bases, leaving 16 bases between them. Germline loops: CDR1 SQVTM, CDR2 ANQGSEA. The CDR3, as DNA: TGCAGCGTTGAAGGGGCGATGGGGTGGGACACAGATACGCAGTATTTT. As protein: CSVEGAMGWDTDTQYF.